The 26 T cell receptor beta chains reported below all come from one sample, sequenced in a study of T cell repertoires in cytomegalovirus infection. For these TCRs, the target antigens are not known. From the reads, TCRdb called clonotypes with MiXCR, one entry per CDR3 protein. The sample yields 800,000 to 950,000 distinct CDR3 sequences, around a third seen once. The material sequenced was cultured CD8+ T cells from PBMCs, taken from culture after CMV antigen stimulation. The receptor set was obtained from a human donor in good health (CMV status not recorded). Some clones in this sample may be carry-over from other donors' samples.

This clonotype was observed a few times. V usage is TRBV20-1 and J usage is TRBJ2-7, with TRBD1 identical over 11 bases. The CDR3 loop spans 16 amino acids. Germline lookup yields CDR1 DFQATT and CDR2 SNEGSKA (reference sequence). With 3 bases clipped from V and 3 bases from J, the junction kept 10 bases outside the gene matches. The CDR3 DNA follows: TGCAGTGCTAGCCCAACCGGACAGGGGGCTTTCTACGAGCAGTACTTC. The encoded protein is CSASPTGQGAFYEQYF.

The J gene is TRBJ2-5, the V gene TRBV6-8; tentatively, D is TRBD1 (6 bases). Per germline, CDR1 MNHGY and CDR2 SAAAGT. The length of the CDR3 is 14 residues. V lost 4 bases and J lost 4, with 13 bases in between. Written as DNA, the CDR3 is TGTGCCAGCAGTTGGAACAGGGTCCGAGAGACCCAGTACTTC. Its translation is CASSWNRVRETQYF.

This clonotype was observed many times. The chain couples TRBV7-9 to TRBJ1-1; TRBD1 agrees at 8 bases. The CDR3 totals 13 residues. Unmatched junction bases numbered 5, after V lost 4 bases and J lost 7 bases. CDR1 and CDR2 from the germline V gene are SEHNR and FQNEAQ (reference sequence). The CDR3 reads CASSSVTGGEAFF. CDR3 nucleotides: TGTGCCAGCAGCTCCGTTACAGGGGGTGAAGCTTTCTTT.

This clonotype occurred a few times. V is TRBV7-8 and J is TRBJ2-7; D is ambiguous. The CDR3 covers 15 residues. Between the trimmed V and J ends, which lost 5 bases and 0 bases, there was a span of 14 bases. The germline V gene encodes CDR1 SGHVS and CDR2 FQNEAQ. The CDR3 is CASSPRDPSSYEQYV. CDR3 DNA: TGTGCCAGCAGCCCCCGCGACCCGAGCTCCTACGAGCAGTACGTC.

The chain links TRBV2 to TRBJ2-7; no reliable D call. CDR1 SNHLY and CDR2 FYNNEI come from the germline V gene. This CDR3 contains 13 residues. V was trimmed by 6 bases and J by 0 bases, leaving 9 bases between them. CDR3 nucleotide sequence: TGTGCCAGCAGAGGGCTCCTCTCCTACGAGCAGTACGTC. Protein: CASRGLLSYEQYV.

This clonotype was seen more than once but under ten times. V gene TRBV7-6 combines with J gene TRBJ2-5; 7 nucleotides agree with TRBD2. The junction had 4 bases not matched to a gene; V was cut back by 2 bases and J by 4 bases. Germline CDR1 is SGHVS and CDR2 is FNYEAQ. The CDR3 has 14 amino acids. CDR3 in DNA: TGTGCCAGCAGCTTATGGTCGGGGGGAGAGACCCAGTACTTC. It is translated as CASSLWSGGETQYF. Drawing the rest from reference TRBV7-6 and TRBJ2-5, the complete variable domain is GAGVSQSPRYKVTKRGQDVALRCDPISGHVSLYWYRQALGQGPEFLTYFNYEAQQDKSGLPNDRFSAERPEGSISTLTIQRTEQRDSAMYRCASSLWSGGETQYFGPGTRLLVL.

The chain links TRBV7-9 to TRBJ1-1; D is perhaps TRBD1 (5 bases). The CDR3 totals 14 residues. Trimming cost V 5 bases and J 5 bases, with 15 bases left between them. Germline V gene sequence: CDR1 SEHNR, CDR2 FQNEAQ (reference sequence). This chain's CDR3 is CASSPRGGTTEAFF. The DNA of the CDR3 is TGTGCCAGCAGCCCCCGCGGGGGTACAACTGAAGCTTTCTTT.

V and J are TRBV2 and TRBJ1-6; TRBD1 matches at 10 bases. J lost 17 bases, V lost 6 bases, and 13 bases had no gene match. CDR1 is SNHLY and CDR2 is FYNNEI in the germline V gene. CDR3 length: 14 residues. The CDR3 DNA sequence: TGTGCCAGCAGAGATCCGGGACAGGGGTTAAGAATCCACTTT. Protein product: CASRDPGQGLRIHF.

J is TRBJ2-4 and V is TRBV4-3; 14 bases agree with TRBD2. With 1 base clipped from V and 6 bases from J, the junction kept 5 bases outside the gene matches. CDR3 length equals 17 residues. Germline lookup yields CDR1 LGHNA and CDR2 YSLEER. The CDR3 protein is CASSQGLAGGRGNIQYF. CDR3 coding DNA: TGCGCCAGCAGCCAAGGACTAGCGGGGGGGCGCGGAAACATTCAGTACTTC.

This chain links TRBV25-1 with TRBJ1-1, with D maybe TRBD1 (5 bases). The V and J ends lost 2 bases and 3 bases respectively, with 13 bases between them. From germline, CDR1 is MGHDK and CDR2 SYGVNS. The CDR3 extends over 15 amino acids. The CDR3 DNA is TGTGCCAGCAGTGAACGTTGGGGGAGAGACACTGAAGCTTTCTTT. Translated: CASSERWGRDTEAFF.

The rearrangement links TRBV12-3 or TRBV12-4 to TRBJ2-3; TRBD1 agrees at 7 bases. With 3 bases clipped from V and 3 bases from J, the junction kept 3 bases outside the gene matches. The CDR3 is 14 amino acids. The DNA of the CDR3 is TGTGCCAGCAGTTTCTCGACAGGGACAGATACGCAGTATTTT. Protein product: CASSFSTGTDTQYF.

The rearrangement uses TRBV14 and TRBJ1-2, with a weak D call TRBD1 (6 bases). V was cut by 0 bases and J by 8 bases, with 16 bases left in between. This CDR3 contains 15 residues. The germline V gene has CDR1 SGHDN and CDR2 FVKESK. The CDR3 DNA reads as TGTGCCAGCAGCCAAGATAAGGGGGGGACGCTGGGCTACACCTTC. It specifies CASSQDKGGTLGYTF.

The CDR3 reads CASSPPGAGRGYTF. CDR3 DNA: TGTGCCAGCAGTCCGCCGGGGGCGGGCCGTGGCTACACCTTC. This chain uses TRBV7-9 with TRBJ1-2, with D possibly TRBD1 on 6 matching bases. Looked up from germline, CDR1 is SEHNR and CDR2 is FQNEAQ (reference sequence). V was pared by 6 bases and J by 7 bases, with 18 bases between. There are 14 residues in the CDR3.

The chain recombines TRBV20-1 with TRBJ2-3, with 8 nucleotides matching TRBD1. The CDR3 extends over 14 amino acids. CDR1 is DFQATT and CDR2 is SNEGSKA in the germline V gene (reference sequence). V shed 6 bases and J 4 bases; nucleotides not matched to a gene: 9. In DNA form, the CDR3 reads TGCAGTGCCTCGACAGGGGAAGGCGCAGATACGCAGTATTTT. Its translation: CSASTGEGADTQYF.

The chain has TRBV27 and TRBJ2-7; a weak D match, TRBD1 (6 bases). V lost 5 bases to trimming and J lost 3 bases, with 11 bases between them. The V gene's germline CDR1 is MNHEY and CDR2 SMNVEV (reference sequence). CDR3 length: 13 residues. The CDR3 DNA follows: TGTGCCAGCAGTCCGGGACACGGCTACGAGCAGTACTTC. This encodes CASSPGHGYEQYF.

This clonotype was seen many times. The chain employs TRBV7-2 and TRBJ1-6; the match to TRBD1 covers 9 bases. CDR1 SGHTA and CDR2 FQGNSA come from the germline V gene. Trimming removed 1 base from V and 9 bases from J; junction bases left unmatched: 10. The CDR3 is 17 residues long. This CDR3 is CASSLGDRGTGPSPLHF. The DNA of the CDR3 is TGTGCCAGCAGCTTAGGGGACCGGGGGACAGGGCCTTCACCCCTCCACTTT.

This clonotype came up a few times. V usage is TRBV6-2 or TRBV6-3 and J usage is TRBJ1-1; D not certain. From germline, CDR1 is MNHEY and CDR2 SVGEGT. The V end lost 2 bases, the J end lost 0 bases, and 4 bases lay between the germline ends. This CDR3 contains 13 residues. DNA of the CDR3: TGTGCCAGCAGTTACCCAATGAACACTGAAGCTTTCTTT. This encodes CASSYPMNTEAFF.

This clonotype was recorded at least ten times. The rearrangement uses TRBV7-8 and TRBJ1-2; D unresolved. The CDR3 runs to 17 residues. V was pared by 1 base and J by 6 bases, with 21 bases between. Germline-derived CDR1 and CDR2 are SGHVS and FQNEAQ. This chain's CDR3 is CASSLGRGDLLANGYTF. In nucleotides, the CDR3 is TGTGCCAGCAGCTTAGGGAGAGGCGACCTTTTGGCCAATGGCTACACCTTC.

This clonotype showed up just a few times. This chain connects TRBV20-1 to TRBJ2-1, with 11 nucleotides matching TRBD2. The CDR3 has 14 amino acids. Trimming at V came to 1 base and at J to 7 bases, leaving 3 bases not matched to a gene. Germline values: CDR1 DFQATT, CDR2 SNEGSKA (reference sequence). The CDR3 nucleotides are TGCAGTGCTAGAGTACTAGCGGGGGTTAATGAGCAGTTCTTC. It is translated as CSARVLAGVNEQFF.

The CDR3 DNA reads as TGTGCCAGCTGGAATAGCGCCGCGAGCTCCTACGAGCAGTACTTC. This sequence encodes CASWNSAASSYEQYF. The chain joins TRBV7-6 to TRBJ2-7; D is possibly TRBD2 (5 bases). V was pared by 8 bases and J by 0 bases, with 17 bases between. Germline loops: CDR1 SGHVS, CDR2 FNYEAQ. This CDR3 has 15 residues.

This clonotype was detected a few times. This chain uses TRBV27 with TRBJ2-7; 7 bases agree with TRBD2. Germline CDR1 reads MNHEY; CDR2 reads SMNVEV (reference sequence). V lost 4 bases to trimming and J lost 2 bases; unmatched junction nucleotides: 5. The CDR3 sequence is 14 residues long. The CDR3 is CASSSYAGAYEQYV. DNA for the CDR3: TGTGCCAGCAGTTCTTACGCGGGGGCCTACGAGCAGTACGTC.

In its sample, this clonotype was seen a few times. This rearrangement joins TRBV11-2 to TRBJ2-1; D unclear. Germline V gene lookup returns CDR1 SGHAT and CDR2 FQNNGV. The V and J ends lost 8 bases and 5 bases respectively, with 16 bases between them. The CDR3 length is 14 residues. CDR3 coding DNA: TGTGCCAGCGATCCCCCGGAGTTCCACAATGAGCAGTTCTTC. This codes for CASDPPEFHNEQFF.

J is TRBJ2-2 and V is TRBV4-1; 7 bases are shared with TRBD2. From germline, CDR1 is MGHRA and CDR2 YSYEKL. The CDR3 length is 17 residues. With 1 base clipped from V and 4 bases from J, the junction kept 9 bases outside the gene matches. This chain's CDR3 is CASSQGVGGSVTGELFF. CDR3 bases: TGCGCCAGCAGCCAAGGGGTCGGGGGGTCGGTCACCGGGGAGCTGTTTTTT.

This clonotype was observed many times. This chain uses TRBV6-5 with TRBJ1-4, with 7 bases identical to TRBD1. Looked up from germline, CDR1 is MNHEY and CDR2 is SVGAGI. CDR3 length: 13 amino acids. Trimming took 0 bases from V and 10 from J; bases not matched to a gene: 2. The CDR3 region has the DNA TGTGCCAGCAGTTACTCGTCAGGGGGAAAACTGTTTTTT. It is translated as CASSYSSGGKLFF.

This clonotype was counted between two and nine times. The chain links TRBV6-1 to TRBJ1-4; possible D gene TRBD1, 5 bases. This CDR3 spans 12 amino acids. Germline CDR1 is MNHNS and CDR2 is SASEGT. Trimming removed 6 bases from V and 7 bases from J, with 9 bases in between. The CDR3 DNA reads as TGTGCCAGCAGAGGGGAGACTGAAAAACTGTTTTTT. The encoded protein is CASRGETEKLFF.

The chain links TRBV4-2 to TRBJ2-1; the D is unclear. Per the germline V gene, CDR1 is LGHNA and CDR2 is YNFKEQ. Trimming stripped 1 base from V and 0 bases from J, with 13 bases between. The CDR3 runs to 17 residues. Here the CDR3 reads CASSQGFLKSSYNEQFF. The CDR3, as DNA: TGTGCCAGCAGCCAAGGTTTCCTAAAGAGCTCCTACAATGAGCAGTTCTTC.